This T cell receptor beta chain was documented in a study of blood T cell repertoires in COVID-19. Study summary: Researchers got acute and convalescent COVID-19 samples from the United States, Italy and Spain. PBMCs, B-cell-depleted T cells, or T cells provided the cDNA or gDNA that made up the material.

Per germline, CDR1 GTSNPN and CDR2 SVGIG (reference sequence). The V and J ends lost 4 bases and 1 base respectively, with 10 bases between them. The CDR3 covers 13 residues. The authors' processing: How many nucleated cells were present was estimated from reference gene primer amplification. Profiling relied on immunoSEQ multiplex PCR, and the TCRdb table lists in-frame clones only, not all of them. D and trimming come from the DNA, and the V and J calls and clone size come from that table. The sample consists of under 300,000 clones, about nine tenths of them appearing once. Sequencing input: peripheral blood. This sequence originates from a man in his fifties or sixties who had recovered from COVID-19. The chain recombines TRBV30 with TRBJ1-1, with D perhaps matching TRBD1 (6 bases). In nucleotides, the CDR3 is TGTGCCTGGACTGGACAGCCGAACACTGAAGCTTTCTTT. It specifies CAWTGQPNTEAFF.